This TCR beta chain was sequenced in a study of T-cell reconstitution after alpha-beta-depleted transplantation in children. Preparation of the TCRbeta library was carried out with unique molecular identifiers. TCRdb passed the PCR reads through MiXCR, listing each CDR3 protein once. The sample lists around 52,000 distinct CDR3 sequences, 5.8% occurring once. This clonotype turned up a few times. What it binds is not known. Unmatched junction bases numbered 3, after V lost 0 bases and J lost 3 bases. Germline loops: CDR1 KGHDR, CDR2 SFDVKD. This CDR3 contains 15 residues. Regarding the study as a whole: After transplant, at about two months, alpha-beta T cells were reportedly derived from several hundred expanded graft clones. T cells produced anew were the main source of T-cell counts and diversity one year after transplant.

This TCR was sampled from a female patient aged 2-15 years who had a stem cell transplant for aplastic anemia, so the T cells may come from the graft donor. The source material was PBMCs, mostly from graft donor cells, sampled 60 days after TCRalphabeta/CD19-depleted stem cell transplant. The V gene is TRBV24-1, the J gene TRBJ2-5, with 7 bases fitting TRBD1. CDR3 region: CATSDLRGTEETQYF. For the CDR3, the DNA is TGTGCCACCAGTGATTTGAGAGGGACAGAAGAGACCCAGTACTTC.